The 22 T cell receptor beta chains below come from one sample, sequenced in a study of low-dose radiotherapy and immunotherapy resistance in tumors. With TRAV- and TRBV-specific primers, first-strand cDNA was made, covering the alpha and beta chains. TCRs underwent 15 to 25 PCR cycles of amplification with a constant-region primer and V-primer adapter. TCRdb re-called the reads with MiXCR, one entry per CDR3 protein. Among tens of thousands of distinct CDR3 sequences listed, roughly 20% were seen once. Specified time point: after trial treatment. The sample's treatment: LDRT plus nivolumab, ipilimumab, low-dose cyclophosphamide and aspirin (RACIN trial). The sequences come from PBMCs, collected after low-dose radiotherapy plus immunotherapy. The receptor source for this set is a female donor with ovarian cancer.

The chain has TRBV3-1 and TRBJ2-7, with D unresolved. The CDR3 is 12 residues long. V was cut by 1 base and J by 6 bases, with 7 bases left in between. Germline V lookup: CDR1 LGHDT, CDR2 YNNKEL (reference sequence). As DNA, the CDR3 is TGTGCCAGCAGCCAAGGGGCAGGCGAGCAGTACTTC. Protein: CASSQGAGEQYF.

A single count supports this clonotype. A far more abundant clone sits one base away, making this likely a read error. V is TRBV6-8 and J is TRBJ1-1, with a possible D match to TRBD1 (5 bases). V lost 6 bases, J lost 3 bases, and 8 bases lay in between. This CDR3 has 12 residues. CDR1 MNHGY and CDR2 SAAAGT come from the germline V gene. CDR3 loop: CASRVGHTEAFF. The CDR3 region has the DNA TGTGCCAGCAGGGTGGGGCACACTGAAGCTTTCTTT.

This clonotype was seen repeatedly, ten times or more. This rearrangement joins TRBV20-1 to TRBJ2-3; possibly TRBD2 for D (5 bases). The V end lost 3 bases, the J end lost 6 bases, and 10 bases lay between the germline ends. There are 12 residues in the CDR3. Germline V CDR1 and CDR2: DFQATT, SNEGSKA (reference sequence). CDR3 sequence reads: CSARSVADTQYF. The CDR3 bases are TGCAGTGCTAGGAGCGTAGCGGATACGCAGTATTTT.

V is TRBV19 and J is TRBJ2-7, with 10 bases identical to TRBD1. The germline V gene has CDR1 LNHDA and CDR2 SQIVND (reference sequence). Germline trimming cut 7 bases from V and 5 bases from J; bases unmatched to any gene: 11. There are 15 residues in the CDR3. The CDR3 region has the DNA TGTGCCAGTACCCCCGGGACAGGGGTTATCCACGAGCAGTACTTC. This gives the protein CASTPGTGVIHEQYF. Together with reference TRBV19 and TRBJ2-7, the CDR3 gives the full variable domain: DGGITQSPKYLFRKEGQNVTLSCEQNLNHDAMYWYRQDPGQGLRLIYYSQIVNDFQKGDIAEGYSVSREKKESFPLTVTSAQKNPTAFYLCASTPGTGVIHEQYFGPGTRLTVT.

The chain uses TRBV4-1 and TRBJ1-1; D unclear. CDR1 and CDR2 (germline): MGHRA, YSYEKL. V was pared by 6 bases and J by 14 bases, with 37 bases between. The CDR3 loop spans 18 amino acids. CDR3 DNA: TGCGCCAGCAGACAGCGGCCGTCGGACGGATTGAACACTGAAGCTTTCTTCTTT. Translated, it gives CASRQRPSDGLNTEAFFF.

The chain has TRBV6-5 and TRBJ1-1, with no clear D. Per the germline V gene, CDR1 is MNHEY and CDR2 is SVGAGI. V was cut by 6 bases and J by 1 base, with 12 bases left in between. The length of the CDR3 is 14 residues. The CDR3 here is CASSLDRANTEAFF. The CDR3 region has the DNA TGTGCCAGCAGCCTAGACCGTGCGAACACTGAAGCTTTCTTT.

The chain joins TRBV28 to TRBJ1-1, with TRBD1 matching over 7 bases. V lost 8 bases to trimming and J lost 3 bases; unmatched junction nucleotides: 12. Germline values: CDR1 MDHEN, CDR2 SYDVKM. CDR3 length: 15 amino acids. The CDR3 spells CASVNPTGDHTEAFF. In DNA form, the CDR3 reads TGTGCCAGCGTGAATCCAACAGGGGACCACACTGAAGCTTTCTTT.

The sample holds many counts of this clonotype. The J gene is TRBJ2-1, the V gene TRBV5-1; 8 nucleotides agree with TRBD1. Trimming cost V 3 bases and J 10 bases; bases outside gene matches: 6. The length of the CDR3 is 13 residues. Per germline, CDR1 SGHRS and CDR2 YFSETQ. The CDR3 reads CASSSVPGGEQFF. CDR3 nucleotides: TGCGCCAGCAGCTCCGTACCAGGGGGCGAGCAGTTCTTC.

This clonotype was detected many times. The V gene is TRBV5-1, the J gene TRBJ2-1; 9 nucleotides agree with TRBD2. Germline trimming cut 1 base from V and 6 bases from J; bases unmatched to any gene: 5. This CDR3 region has 15 residues. The germline CDR1 and CDR2 sequences are SGHRS and YFSETQ. This CDR3 is CASSLLLAGTNEQFF. DNA for the CDR3: TGCGCCAGCAGCTTGCTCCTAGCGGGGACCAATGAGCAGTTCTTC.

This clonotype appeared many times. V is TRBV14 and J is TRBJ2-5; D perhaps matches TRBD2 (6 bases). V was trimmed by 4 bases and J by 5 bases, leaving 20 bases between them. The germline V gene has CDR1 SGHDN and CDR2 FVKESK. This CDR3 comprises 16 residues. The CDR3 region has the DNA TGTGCCAGCAGCCCCCCTCCCCGGGGGTGGGGCGAGACCCAGTACTTC. Its protein product is CASSPPPRGWGETQYF.

Many counts were recorded for this clonotype. The chain combines TRBV19 with TRBJ1-2; 7 bases fit TRBD1. V trimming: 5 bases; J trimming: 3 bases; junction bases outside the gene matches: 15. This CDR3 spans 17 amino acids. Looked up from germline, CDR1 is LNHDA and CDR2 is SQIVND (reference sequence). The DNA for the CDR3 is TGTGCCAGTAGTGGACAGGCCAACCTAAGACTATACTATGGCTACACCTTC. This encodes CASSGQANLRLYYGYTF.

This clonotype has at least ten counts. The genes are TRBV12-3 or TRBV12-4 and TRBJ1-2; 7 bases are a match to TRBD1. The CDR3 is made up of 14 amino acids. The ends lost 1 base at V and 7 bases at J; junction bases unmatched: 6. CDR3 region: CASSLVRQGSGYTF. In DNA, the CDR3 is TGTGCCAGCAGTTTAGTGAGACAGGGTTCTGGCTACACCTTC.

This clonotype was picked up many times. An end of the junction does not agree with germline; a read error may underlie this. This rearrangement joins TRBV7-7 to TRBJ2-1, with TRBD1 matching 8 bases. Per the germline V gene, CDR1 is SSHAT and CDR2 is FNYEAQ (reference sequence). The CDR3 consists of 14 residues. CDR3 nucleotide sequence: TGTGCTAGCAGCTTAGACAGGGGTCGGAATGAGCAGTTCTTC. This translates into CASSLDRGRNEQFF.

This clonotype was seen ten or more times. The gene calls are TRBV15 and TRBJ2-1; no firm D call. V was shortened by 1 base and J by 5 bases, with 15 bases between the two germline ends. CDR3 length: 16 residues. In germline, CDR1 is LNHNV, CDR2 YYDKDF (reference sequence). This chain's CDR3 is CATSRVQAPLHNEQFF. The CDR3 DNA reads as TGTGCCACCAGCAGAGTGCAGGCTCCATTACACAATGAGCAGTTCTTC.

This clonotype was counted many times. The V call is TRBV12-3 or TRBV12-4, the J call TRBJ1-1; 10 nucleotides match TRBD1. V gave up 3 bases and J gave up 4 bases; unmatched junction bases: 5. CDR3 length: 15 residues. CDR3 amino acids: CASSFATGGFTEAFF. DNA for the CDR3: TGTGCCAGCAGTTTCGCGACAGGGGGCTTCACTGAAGCTTTCTTT.

This clonotype was counted ten times or more. The genes are TRBV12-3 or TRBV12-4 and TRBJ2-3; 7 positions match TRBD1. J gave up 0 bases and V 5 bases, and 5 bases lay outside the gene matches. The CDR3 is made up of 15 amino acids. The CDR3 reads CASSRRQGSTDTQYF. The CDR3 region has the DNA TGTGCCAGCAGTCGGCGACAGGGTAGCACAGATACGCAGTATTTT.

This clonotype was recorded many times. The V gene is TRBV6-6, the J gene TRBJ1-6; TRBD1 agrees at 9 bases. The J segment lost 13 bases and the V segment lost 0 bases, leaving 7 bases of the junction unmatched. Germline loops: CDR1 MNHNY, CDR2 SVGAGI (reference sequence). The CDR3 is 15 amino acids. The CDR3 region has the DNA TGTGCCAGCAGTTACTCGGGACAGGGAACGACTCCCCTCCACTTT. Translating it yields CASSYSGQGTTPLHF.

Turning to this clonotype: Likely a read error: the CDR3 ends without its conserved phenylalanine or tryptophan. The V gene is TRBV28, the J gene TRBJ2-7, with TRBD2 identical over 13 bases. The CDR3 is 14 residues long. Per the germline V gene, CDR1 is MDHEN and CDR2 is SYDVKM. V dropped 7 bases and J dropped 6; count of bases not matched to a gene: 6. CDR3 nucleotide sequence: TGTGCCAGCACACTAGCGGGGGGGCCTGCCGAGCAGTACATC. This translates into CASTLAGGPAEQYI.

This clonotype has ten or more counts. V is TRBV30 and J is TRBJ1-1; maybe TRBD1 (5 bases). CDR3 length equals 13 residues. Germline CDR1 is GTSNPN and CDR2 is SVGIG (reference sequence). V was pared by 4 bases and J by 1 base, with 10 bases between. The CDR3 loop is CAWKGERNTEAFF. As DNA, the CDR3 is TGTGCCTGGAAAGGGGAGAGGAACACTGAAGCTTTCTTT.

This clonotype occurred many times. The chain couples TRBV11-2 to TRBJ2-7; 10 nucleotides agree with TRBD2. Per the germline V gene, CDR1 is SGHAT and CDR2 is FQNNGV. The V segment lost 0 bases and the J segment 2 bases; nucleotides outside the gene matches: 1. The CDR3 contains 15 residues. CDR3 in DNA: TGTGCCAGCAGCTTAGAAGGGACTAGCGCCTACGAGCAGTACTTC. This sequence encodes CASSLEGTSAYEQYF.

This clonotype was counted many times. For the CDR3, the DNA is TGTGCCAGCAGTTCCGGCGACAGGGGTTCCCCAGATACGCAGTATTTT. Its translation: CASSSGDRGSPDTQYF. The rearrangement uses TRBV12-3 or TRBV12-4 and TRBJ2-3; 8 bases match TRBD1. J lost 4 bases, V lost 4 bases, and 10 bases had no gene match. CDR3 length: 16 residues.

The genes are TRBV7-3 and TRBJ2-3; 11 nucleotides match TRBD1. Germline lookup yields CDR1 SGHTA and CDR2 FQGTGA. This CDR3 comprises 14 residues. Trimming removed 6 bases from V and 6 bases from J; junction bases left unmatched: 5. CDR3 sequence: CASSRTGGLDTQYF. CDR3 DNA sequence: TGTGCCAGCAGTCGGACAGGGGGCTTGGATACGCAGTATTTT.